This TCR beta chain was obtained from a study of T cells in Graves' hyperthyroidism and ophthalmopathy. This clonotype came up a few times. The antigen is undetermined. Diagnosis of hyperthyroidism was new in patients aged 18 to 65, and its duration was under 2 months. Researchers barred patients who had uncontrolled infection, other autoimmune disease, pregnancy or lactation. Using RNA transcripts as the source, TCR beta CDR3 regions were amplified. The HTBI primer set served for first-round RT-PCR of the TCR CDR3. MiXCR, run by TCRdb on the multiplex PCR reads, gives a single entry per CDR3 protein. The repertoire holds 380,000 or so distinct CDR3 sequences, 19% seen once, with 3.7% in the top ten. The study's findings and limits: Peripheral blood also featured most of the thyroid clonotypes expanded above 0.001. Ophthalmopathy onset followed model prediction by a median about seven months.

The germline V gene has CDR1 DFQATT and CDR2 SNEGSKA (reference sequence). The CDR3 loop spans 15 amino acids. V was shortened by 0 bases and J by 7 bases, with 13 bases between the two germline ends. The sequenced material came from blood. The chain has TRBV20-1 and TRBJ1-6; D unresolved. This TCR was sampled from a woman between 18 and 29 years old with Graves' hyperthyroidism. The CDR3 nucleotides read TGCAGTGCTAGAGATAAAGCTTGGGTCAATTCACCCCTCCACTTT. This encodes CSARDKAWVNSPLHF.